These 3 T cell receptor beta chains were all obtained from the same sample, sequenced in a study of cytomegalovirus exposure and HLA in healthy donors. Sequencing was performed with immunoSEQ multiplex PCR; in TCRdb, only in-frame clones are kept and a portion is missing. The table has some 100,000 clones, more than 70% seen once. Material: PBMCs. Receptor source: a man aged 18 to 29 in good health and CMV-seronegative.

The J gene is TRBJ1-1, the V gene TRBV5-4; 7 nucleotides line up with TRBD1. From germline, CDR1 is SGHNT and CDR2 YYREEE (reference sequence). CDR3 length: 15 amino acids. Trimming took 4 bases from V and 5 from J; bases not matched to a gene: 11. The CDR3 spells CASSQPTGTLTEAFF. The CDR3 DNA follows: TGTGCCAGCAGCCAACCGACAGGGACTTTAACTGAAGCTTTCTTT.

The chain is built from TRBV7-9 and TRBJ2-7; D may be TRBD2 (6 bases). The CDR3 has 13 residues. Trimming removed 6 bases from V and 3 bases from J, with 12 bases in between. Germline V gene data show CDR1 as SEHNR and CDR2 as FQNEAQ (reference sequence). The CDR3 protein is CASRGGRRYEQYF. For the CDR3, the DNA is TGTGCCAGCAGGGGAGGAAGGCGCTACGAGCAGTACTTC. Drawing the rest from reference TRBV7-9 and TRBJ2-7, the complete variable domain is DTGVSQNPRHKITKRGQNVTFRCDPISEHNRLYWYRQTLGQGPEFLTYFQNEAQLEKSRLLSDRFSAERPKGSFSTLEIQRTEQGDSAMYLCASRGGRRYEQYFGPGTRLTVT.

The chain couples TRBV7-8 to TRBJ2-7, with D perhaps matching TRBD2 (7 bases). The germline V gene encodes CDR1 SGHVS and CDR2 FQNEAQ. The CDR3 is 15 amino acids. V was cut by 5 bases and J by 8 bases, with 22 bases left in between. The DNA for the CDR3 is TGTGCCAGCAGCCACATGGGGGGGCCCCTTCCCCAGCAGTACTTC. Amino acids: CASSHMGGPLPQQYF.